The next 28 T cell receptor beta chains were all read from a single sample in a study of blood T cell repertoires in COVID-19. Using immunoSEQ multiplex PCR, the repertoire was profiled, and TCRdb retains in-frame clones only, with some absent. The data show 200,000 to 250,000 clones, about 83% seen once. Source material: peripheral blood. The receptors shown here come from a woman in her thirties with COVID-19, enrolled during active disease.

The V and J genes are TRBV29-1 and TRBJ1-2, with a tentative D call TRBD1 (6 bases). Germline V lookup: CDR1 SQVTM, CDR2 ANQGSEA. The CDR3 extends over 13 amino acids. V was trimmed by 3 bases and J by 4 bases, leaving 12 bases between them. CDR3 residues: CSVDDQGSYGYTF. In nucleotides, the CDR3 is TGCAGCGTTGACGACCAGGGGAGCTATGGCTACACCTTC.

In the case of this clone: This may arise from a read error, as a much more abundant clone is one base away. This chain joins TRBV6-4 and TRBJ2-3; 8 nucleotides line up with TRBD2. J was trimmed by 0 bases and V by 4 bases; bases with no gene match: 3. This CDR3 has 15 residues. From germline, CDR1 is MRHNA and CDR2 SNTAGT. The CDR3 sequence is CASSASSGSTDTQYF. In nucleotides, the CDR3 is TGTGCCAGCAGTGCCTCTAGCGGGAGCACAGATACGCAGTATTTT.

The chain combines TRBV12-3 or TRBV12-4 with TRBJ1-5; 8 positions agree with TRBD1. V was clipped by 6 bases and J by 5 bases; unmatched bases: 0. This CDR3 is 12 amino acids long. This CDR3 reads CASRTGDQPQHF. The CDR3 nucleotides are TGTGCCAGCAGGACAGGGGATCAGCCCCAGCATTTT.

This chain uses TRBV7-9 with TRBJ2-7, with 8 nucleotides matching TRBD1. V trimming: 1 base; J trimming: 1 base; junction bases outside the gene matches: 3. Germline values: CDR1 SEHNR, CDR2 FQNEAQ (reference sequence). The CDR3 totals 15 residues. DNA of the CDR3: TGTGCCAGCAGCTTAGGGAGGACAGGGTCCTACGAGCAGTACTTC. As protein: CASSLGRTGSYEQYF.

This chain joins TRBV30 and TRBJ1-1, with unresolved D. V shed 4 bases and J shed 1 base, with 7 bases lying between them. CDR1 is GTSNPN and CDR2 is SVGIG in the germline V gene (reference sequence). The CDR3 is 12 amino acids. CDR3 amino acids: CAWTRENTEAFF. The CDR3 DNA follows: TGTGCCTGGACGCGGGAGAACACTGAAGCTTTCTTT.

This chain links TRBV7-9 with TRBJ2-5; D is possibly TRBD2 (5 bases). The germline gives CDR1 SEHNR, CDR2 FQNEAQ (reference sequence). This CDR3 has 14 amino acids. Trimming shortened V by 5 bases and J by 1 base, and 11 bases separated the two germline ends. CDR3 amino acids: CASSVEGPQETQYF. The CDR3 coding sequence is TGTGCCAGCAGCGTCGAGGGCCCCCAAGAGACCCAGTACTTC.

CDR3 loop: CASSAREPREAKQTEAFF. The CDR3 DNA is TGTGCCAGCAGCGCGAGGGAACCACGCGAGGCGAAACAGACTGAAGCTTTCTTT. The V gene is TRBV9, the J gene TRBJ1-1; D uncertain. The CDR3 has 18 residues. Germline values: CDR1 SGDLS, CDR2 YYNGEE. V was clipped by 3 bases and J by 5 bases, with 26 bases between them.

This chain joins TRBV5-1 and TRBJ2-2, with 10 bases aligning to TRBD2. V shed 3 bases, J shed 6 bases, and the junction held 5 bases outside the gene matches. This CDR3 comprises 15 residues. The germline gives CDR1 SGHRS, CDR2 YFSETQ. As DNA, the CDR3 is TGCGCCAGCAGCTGGAGCGGGGGGGCCCCCGGGGAGCTGTTTTTT. Protein: CASSWSGGAPGELFF.

The table lists this clone with a count of one. The rearrangement joins TRBV7-2 to TRBJ1-4; TRBD1 might be the D (6 bases). Germline V lookup: CDR1 SGHTA, CDR2 FQGNSA. V was clipped by 5 bases and J by 0 bases, with 10 bases between them. This CDR3 is built from 15 residues. DNA of the CDR3: TGTGCCAGCAGCGTACAGGGAACAACTAATGAAAAACTGTTTTTT. Its protein product is CASSVQGTTNEKLFF. The whole variable domain, filled in from reference TRBV7-2 and TRBJ1-4, reads GAGVSQSPSNKVTEKGKDVELRCDPISGHTALYWYRQSLGQGLEFLIYFQGNSAPDKSGLPSDRFSAERTGGSVSTLTIQRTQQEDSAVYLCASSVQGTTNEKLFFGSGTQLSVL.

The V and J genes are TRBV5-1 and TRBJ1-6, with 8 bases fitting TRBD1. CDR1 SGHRS and CDR2 YFSETQ come from the germline V gene. The CDR3 length is 17 residues. V dropped 3 bases and J dropped 1; count of bases not matched to a gene: 6. DNA of the CDR3: TGCGCCAGCAGCTCGCCCGGGACAGGTTCCTATAATTCACCCCTCCACTTT. Its protein product is CASSSPGTGSYNSPLHF.

The chain joins TRBV5-8 to TRBJ2-5; 11 nucleotides agree with TRBD1. Germline trimming cut 4 bases from V and 5 bases from J; bases unmatched to any gene: 7. Germline V gene lookup returns CDR1 SGHTS and CDR2 YDEGEE. The CDR3 loop spans 15 amino acids. The chain's CDR3 is CASSEEGDRGETQYF. The CDR3 DNA reads TGTGCCAGCAGCGAAGAAGGGGACAGGGGGGAGACCCAGTACTTC.

Only one count was recorded for this clone. CDR3 protein: CASSEPGARYGYTF. CDR3 in DNA: TGTGCCAGCAGTGAGCCAGGGGCCAGGTATGGCTACACCTTC. V usage is TRBV6-1 and J usage is TRBJ1-2, with a possible D match to TRBD1 (6 bases). V was shortened by 3 bases and J by 5 bases, with 13 bases between the two germline ends. From germline, CDR1 is MNHNS and CDR2 SASEGT. The CDR3 length is 14 residues.

This clone was observed a handful of times. The sample contains more than one DNA sequence encoding this CDR3. The chain combines TRBV3-1 (or the pseudogene TRBV3-2) with TRBJ1-5; D is possibly TRBD1 (5 bases). The CDR3 length is 14 residues. CDR1 and CDR2 (germline): LGHDT, YNNKEL (reference sequence). Between the trimmed V and J ends, which lost 1 base and 5 bases, there was a span of 9 bases. CDR3 amino acids: CASSQGRGYQPQHF. Written as DNA, the CDR3 is TGTGCCAGCAGCCAAGGTCGGGGGTATCAGCCCCAGCATTTT.

Details on this clone: The sample has other DNA sequences that encode this CDR3 too. The genes are TRBV7-9 and TRBJ2-1, with D hard to call. V was trimmed by 5 bases and J by 0 bases, leaving 11 bases between them. This CDR3 has 15 amino acids. Germline assignment: CDR1 SEHNR and CDR2 FQNEAQ (reference sequence). CDR3 amino acids: CASSPSESSYNEQFF. The DNA for the CDR3 is TGTGCCAGCAGCCCGAGCGAAAGCTCCTACAATGAGCAGTTCTTC.

CDR3: CASSVVRGRGASYEQYF. CDR3 DNA sequence: TGTGCCAGCAGTGTGGTGCGCGGGAGGGGGGCCTCCTACGAGCAGTACTTC. The V gene is TRBV27, the J gene TRBJ2-7; 9 positions agree with TRBD2. The trim removed 5 bases at V and 0 bases at J, leaving 11 bases unmatched. CDR3 length: 17 amino acids. The germline gives CDR1 MNHEY, CDR2 SMNVEV (reference sequence).

This clone was observed a few times. One end of the junction fails to match germline, which may point to a read error. The chain links TRBV29-1 to TRBJ2-1; 8 bases align to TRBD2. From germline, CDR1 is SQVTM and CDR2 ANQGSEA. The CDR3 has 13 residues. CDR3 sequence reads: CSVGTSSHNEQFF. In DNA, the CDR3 is TGCAGCGTTGGGACTAGCTCCCACAATGAGCAGTTCTTC.

This chain uses TRBV27 with TRBJ1-6; D unresolved. The V gene's germline CDR1 is MNHEY and CDR2 SMNVEV (reference sequence). This CDR3 comprises 12 residues. V was cut by 2 bases and J by 10 bases, with 6 bases left in between. CDR3 nucleotides: TGTGCCAGCAGTTTAGGACTCTCACCCCTCCACTTT. This gives the protein CASSLGLSPLHF.

This chain connects TRBV6-2 or TRBV6-3 to TRBJ2-3; 7 nucleotides match TRBD2. V lost 4 bases, J lost 3 bases, and 4 bases stayed unmatched. The germline CDR1 and CDR2 sequences are MNHEY and SVGEGT. This CDR3 is built from 14 residues. CDR3 protein: CASSWQRGTDTQYF. The CDR3 DNA reads as TGTGCCAGCAGTTGGCAGCGGGGAACAGATACGCAGTATTTT.

The chain uses TRBV2 and TRBJ2-7, with 10 bases matching TRBD1. CDR3 length equals 15 residues. With V trimmed by 2 bases and J by 4 bases, 5 bases remained unmatched. Germline V gene sequence: CDR1 SNHLY, CDR2 FYNNEI. In nucleotides, the CDR3 is TGTGCCAGCAGTGAAAGGGGACAGGGGTTGTACGAGCAGTACTTC. Translating it yields CASSERGQGLYEQYF.

The chain couples TRBV5-1 to TRBJ1-1; TRBD1 is a possible D gene (5 bases). CDR1 and CDR2 (germline): SGHRS, YFSETQ. V lost 5 bases and J 0 bases, leaving 17 bases between the germline ends. The CDR3 consists of 16 residues. Written as DNA, the CDR3 is TGCGCCAGCAGGCTTGCTATGGGGGGTATGAACACTGAAGCTTTCTTT. This encodes CASRLAMGGMNTEAFF.

This chain joins TRBV7-6 and TRBJ1-1; 9 positions agree with TRBD1. The CDR3 spans 18 residues. Germline values: CDR1 SGHVS, CDR2 FNYEAQ. Losses at the gene ends were 5 bases for V and 11 bases for J; bases not matched to a gene: 24. CDR3 protein: CASSARDRVHPNIPMAFF. Here the CDR3 DNA reads TGTGCCAGCAGCGCCCGGGACAGGGTACACCCCAACATCCCGATGGCTTTCTTT.

The chain recombines TRBV6-1 with TRBJ1-2; 8 nucleotides match TRBD1. With V trimmed by 4 bases and J by 7 bases, 14 bases remained unmatched. CDR1 and CDR2 from the germline V gene are MNHNS and SASEGT. The length of the CDR3 is 16 residues. The CDR3 loop is CASSVQTTGAAGGYTF. The CDR3 nucleotides are TGTGCCAGCAGTGTTCAAACGACAGGGGCCGCGGGTGGCTACACCTTC.

This clone has just one count. This rearrangement joins TRBV15 to TRBJ2-1; 8 bases match TRBD2. Per the germline V gene, CDR1 is LNHNV and CDR2 is YYDKDF (reference sequence). V trimming: 3 bases; J trimming: 8 bases; junction bases outside the gene matches: 12. The CDR3 covers 16 residues. The CDR3 here is CATSRGGLVGSDEQFF. The CDR3 DNA reads TGTGCCACCAGCAGGGGGGGACTAGTGGGGAGCGATGAGCAGTTCTTC. Combining the CDR3 with reference TRBV15 and TRBJ2-1 gives the whole variable domain DAMVIQNPRYQVTQFGKPVTLSCSQTLNHNVMYWYQQKSSQAPKLLFHYYDKDFNNEADTPDNFQSRRPNTSFCFLDIRSPGLGDTAMYLCATSRGGLVGSDEQFFGPGTRLTVL.

The chain is built from TRBV28 and TRBJ1-5; possibly TRBD1 for D (6 bases). Trimming removed 2 bases at V and 4 bases at J, with 12 bases between. This CDR3 has 15 residues. Germline CDR1 MDHEN, CDR2 SYDVKM. This chain's CDR3 is CASSLIGQTNQPQHF. For the CDR3, the DNA is TGTGCCAGCAGTTTAATAGGACAGACGAATCAGCCCCAGCATTTT.

The chain recombines TRBV4-3 with TRBJ2-5; D possibly corresponds to TRBD1 (8 bases). V lost 5 bases and J 5 bases, leaving 21 bases between the germline ends. Germline CDR1 reads LGHNA; CDR2 reads YSLEER. The CDR3 is 16 residues long. The CDR3 region is CASSSITGGGGETQYF. In DNA form, the CDR3 reads TGCGCCAGCAGCTCCATAACAGGGGGAGGGGGGGAGACCCAGTACTTC.

This CDR3 reads CASSYVGRGPNEKLFF. CDR3 DNA: TGTGCCAGCAGTTACGTCGGCAGGGGCCCTAATGAAAAACTGTTTTTT. The chain has TRBV6-2 or TRBV6-3 and TRBJ1-4; D may be TRBD1 (6 bases). Per germline, CDR1 MNHEY and CDR2 SVGEGT. V was shortened by 2 bases and J by 3 bases, with 13 bases between the two germline ends. The CDR3 is 16 residues long.

Here the CDR3 DNA reads TGTGCCAGCAGCGGGGCTACAGATACGCAGTATTTT. It specifies CASSGATDTQYF. The chain uses TRBV9 and TRBJ2-3; D ambiguous. This CDR3 spans 12 amino acids. V lost 3 bases and J 3 bases, leaving 5 bases between the germline ends. In germline, CDR1 is SGDLS, CDR2 YYNGEE.

V and J are TRBV18 and TRBJ1-5, with D maybe TRBD1 (6 bases). Trimming took off 3 bases at V and 7 bases at J, with 16 bases between the two ends. There are 15 residues in the CDR3. Per the germline V gene, CDR1 is KGHSH and CDR2 is LQKENI. CDR3 region: CASSPSNRAGQPQHF. The CDR3 DNA sequence: TGTGCCAGCTCACCTTCGAACAGGGCTGGGCAGCCCCAGCATTTT.